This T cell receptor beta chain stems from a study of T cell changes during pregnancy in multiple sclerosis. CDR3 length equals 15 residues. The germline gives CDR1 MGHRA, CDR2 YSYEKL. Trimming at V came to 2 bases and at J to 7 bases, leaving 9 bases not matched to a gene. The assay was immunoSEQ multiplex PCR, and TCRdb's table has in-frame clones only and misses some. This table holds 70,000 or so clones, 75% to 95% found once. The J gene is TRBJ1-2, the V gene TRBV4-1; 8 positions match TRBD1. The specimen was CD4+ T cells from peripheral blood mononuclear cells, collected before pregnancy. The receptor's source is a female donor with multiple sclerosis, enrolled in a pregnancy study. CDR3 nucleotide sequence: TGCGCCAGCAGCCAAAGACGGGACAGGCATCTTGGCTACACCTTC. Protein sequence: CASSQRRDRHLGYTF.